These 25 T cell receptor beta chains were sequenced from one sample in a study of T cell changes during pregnancy in multiple sclerosis (dated by TCRdb to the late 2010s). Library creation used the immunoSEQ multiplex PCR assay. Drawn from immuneACCESS, this table holds only the in-frame rearrangements with V and J called that TCRdb kept. Clones are partly lost; checked studies trace under half to an unresolved V gene and leave the rest unexplained. Counted in this sample were around 30,000 clones; over 80% of them appeared once. Of the sample, 9.5% to 10% is held by the ten largest clones. Sequenced here: CD8+ T cells from peripheral blood mononuclear cells, sampled in the first trimester of pregnancy. The receptors stem from a female donor with multiple sclerosis, enrolled in a pregnancy study.

V is TRBV6-1 and J is TRBJ1-2; 9 bases fit TRBD1. Germline CDR1 MNHNS, CDR2 SASEGT. CDR3 size: 15 residues. The J segment lost 2 bases and the V segment lost 5 bases, leaving 6 bases of the junction unmatched. The CDR3 loop is CASSPRDRANYGYTF. The CDR3, as DNA: TGTGCCAGCAGTCCCCGGGACAGGGCAAACTATGGCTACACCTTC.

This clone was observed a few times. The chain employs TRBV7-9 and TRBJ2-1; D ambiguous. Between the trimmed V and J ends, which lost 1 base and 7 bases, there was a span of 8 bases. CDR1 is SEHNR and CDR2 is FQNEAQ in the germline V gene (reference sequence). This CDR3 comprises 13 residues. The CDR3 coding sequence is TGTGCCAGCAGCTTAGAGGCGCGGAATGAGCAGTTCTTC. Translating gives CASSLEARNEQFF.

The CDR3 here is CASSLIGGSEAFF. The CDR3 nucleotides read TGTGCCAGCAGTTTAATCGGAGGGTCTGAAGCTTTCTTT. This chain links TRBV27 with TRBJ1-1; unclear D gene. Trimming pared 2 bases from V and 6 bases from J, leaving 10 bases between. Germline values: CDR1 MNHEY, CDR2 SMNVEV (reference sequence). CDR3 length: 13 amino acids.

The chain links TRBV2 to TRBJ1-1; D is unclear. Deletions cut 2 bases from V and 0 bases from J, with 10 bases between. Germline V gene data show CDR1 as SNHLY and CDR2 as FYNNEI. The CDR3 spans 15 residues. The CDR3 sequence: CASSESVPVNTEAFF. CDR3 coding DNA: TGTGCCAGCAGTGAAAGTGTCCCAGTGAACACTGAAGCTTTCTTT.

On this clone itself: One end of the junction varies from germline; a read error may be responsible. The chain employs TRBV7-7 and TRBJ2-1, with 8 bases aligning to TRBD2. The V gene's germline CDR1 is SSHAT and CDR2 FNYEAQ (reference sequence). The CDR3 sequence is 12 residues long. The CDR3 here is CASSFTGGEQFF. DNA for the CDR3: TGTGCTAGCAGCTTCACGGGAGGGGAGCAGTTCTTC.

The J gene is TRBJ2-1, the V gene TRBV27; 9 nucleotides agree with TRBD2. The CDR3 is made up of 14 amino acids. V gave up 5 bases and J gave up 9 bases; unmatched junction bases: 8. The germline V gene encodes CDR1 MNHEY and CDR2 SMNVEV (reference sequence). CDR3 sequence: CASSPGTSRGEQFF. The DNA of the CDR3 is TGTGCCAGCAGTCCCGGGACTAGCAGGGGTGAGCAGTTCTTC.

Within the sample, this clone is medium-sized. This chain uses TRBV6-4 with TRBJ2-2; TRBD1 is a possible D gene (6 bases). The V gene's germline CDR1 is MRHNA and CDR2 SNTAGT. The CDR3 length is 14 residues. V was trimmed by 6 bases and J by 5 bases, leaving 13 bases between them. Here the CDR3 reads CASSRDIGTGELFF. In nucleotides, the CDR3 is TGTGCCAGCAGCCGGGACATAGGGACCGGGGAGCTGTTTTTT.

V gene TRBV7-8 combines with J gene TRBJ2-7; possibly TRBD1 for D (6 bases). CDR1 SGHVS and CDR2 FQNEAQ come from the germline V gene. V lost 2 bases, J lost 1 base, and 12 bases lay in between. The CDR3 loop spans 15 amino acids. DNA for the CDR3: TGTGCCAGCAGCTTACCGACAGGCGGATCCTACGAGCAGTACTTC. Translation: CASSLPTGGSYEQYF.

V is TRBV10-3 and J is TRBJ2-1, with 10 bases aligning to TRBD1. J was trimmed by 5 bases and V by 4 bases; bases with no gene match: 11. The CDR3 consists of 17 residues. Germline assignment: CDR1 ENHRY and CDR2 SYGVKD. The CDR3 loop reads CAISATTTGGVNNEQFF. CDR3 coding DNA: TGTGCCATCAGTGCGACAACGACAGGGGGCGTCAACAATGAGCAGTTCTTC.

This sequence joins TRBV19 and TRBJ1-3; D unresolved. The ends were cut back, 7 bases at V and 3 bases at J, with 4 bases in the middle. The length of the CDR3 is 11 residues. In germline, CDR1 is LNHDA, CDR2 SQIVND (reference sequence). As DNA, the CDR3 is TGTGCCAGTATTAGTGGAAACACCATATATTTT. As protein: CASISGNTIYF.

Note on this clone: Other DNA sequences in the same sample also yield this CDR3. This chain uses TRBV25-1 with TRBJ2-7; D gene uncertain. The length of the CDR3 is 11 residues. V shed 2 bases and J shed 7 bases, with 6 bases lying between them. Germline values: CDR1 MGHDK, CDR2 SYGVNS. Here the CDR3 DNA reads TGTGCCAGCAGTGAAGTCGGTGAGCAGTACTTC. Protein product: CASSEVGEQYF.

The chain carries TRBV7-9 and TRBJ2-7; 9 bases map to TRBD1. CDR3 length: 16 residues. The germline CDR1 and CDR2 sequences are SEHNR and FQNEAQ (reference sequence). J was trimmed by 1 base and V by 1 base; bases with no gene match: 5. The CDR3: CASSLDGTGISYEQYF. CDR3 sequence (DNA): TGTGCCAGCAGCTTAGATGGGACAGGGATTTCCTACGAGCAGTACTTC. The whole variable domain, filled in from reference TRBV7-9 and TRBJ2-7, reads DTGVSQNPRHKITKRGQNVTFRCDPISEHNRLYWYRQTLGQGPEFLTYFQNEAQLEKSRLLSDRFSAERPKGSFSTLEIQRTEQGDSAMYLCASSLDGTGISYEQYFGPGTRLTVT.

V and J are TRBV5-8 and TRBJ2-1, with D unclear. The CDR3 totals 14 residues. V was clipped by 0 bases and J by 8 bases, with 12 bases between them. The germline gives CDR1 SGHTS, CDR2 YDEGEE. The CDR3 coding sequence is TGTGCCAGCAGCTTGGGGTTAGATGTAGATGAGCAGTTCTTC. This translates into CASSLGLDVDEQFF. The variable domain in full, with the rest retrieved from reference TRBV5-8 and TRBJ2-1, is EAGVTQSPTHLIKTRGQQATLRCSPISGHTSVYWYQQALGLGLQFLLWYDEGEERNRGNFPPRFSGRQFPNYSSELNVNALELEDSALYLCASSLGLDVDEQFFGPGTRLTVL.

The chain uses TRBV9 and TRBJ2-7; 8 bases align to TRBD2. The CDR3 totals 14 residues. Germline assignment: CDR1 SGDLS and CDR2 YYNGEE. V gave up 2 bases and J gave up 2 bases; unmatched junction bases: 3. The CDR3 reads CASSVGGAPYEQYF. In DNA, the CDR3 is TGTGCCAGCAGCGTCGGGGGGGCCCCCTACGAGCAGTACTTC.

V gene TRBV13 combines with J gene TRBJ2-2, with 13 bases lining up with TRBD2. The V segment lost 5 bases and the J segment 1 base; nucleotides outside the gene matches: 7. The CDR3 spans 18 residues. The germline V gene encodes CDR1 PRHDT and CDR2 FYEKMQ (reference sequence). The CDR3 region is CASSAETSGGRNTGELFF. CDR3 sequence (DNA): TGTGCCAGCAGCGCCGAGACTAGCGGGGGGAGGAACACCGGGGAGCTGTTTTTT.

This clone was counted once. V gene TRBV11-2 combines with J gene TRBJ1-1; 7 bases line up with TRBD1. Germline values: CDR1 SGHAT, CDR2 FQNNGV. The CDR3 totals 17 residues. Trimming cost V 2 bases and J 0 bases; bases outside gene matches: 9. CDR3 in amino acids: CASSLSGGTVMNTEAFF. The CDR3 DNA reads as TGTGCCAGCAGCTTAAGTGGCGGGACAGTCATGAACACTGAAGCTTTCTTT.

With regard to this clone: The sample contains more than one DNA sequence encoding this CDR3. V and J are TRBV11-2 and TRBJ2-1, with D hard to call. The CDR3 sequence is 11 residues long. V dropped 5 bases and J dropped 3 bases, with 2 bases sitting between them. The germline CDR1 and CDR2 sequences are SGHAT and FQNNGV. The CDR3 sequence: CASSHYNEQFF. The CDR3 DNA reads as TGTGCCAGCAGCCACTACAATGAGCAGTTCTTC.

The CDR3 DNA follows: TGTGCCAGCACCTACGGGGAGGGAACAGATACGCAGTATTTT. Translation gives CASTYGEGTDTQYF. This chain uses TRBV6-6 with TRBJ2-3, with TRBD2 matching 7 bases. With V trimmed by 7 bases and J by 3 bases, 7 bases remained unmatched. The CDR3 sequence is 14 residues long. Germline V gene data show CDR1 as MNHNY and CDR2 as SVGAGI (reference sequence).

CDR3 sequence: CASSVGSGVVTQYF. CDR3 DNA: TGTGCCAGCAGCGTAGGAAGCGGGGTAGTGACCCAGTACTTC. The rearrangement uses TRBV9 and TRBJ2-5; 7 bases are a match to TRBD2. Trimming cost V 0 bases and J 7 bases; bases outside gene matches: 6. Germline CDR1 SGDLS, CDR2 YYNGEE. This CDR3 spans 14 amino acids.

The V gene is TRBV5-4, the J gene TRBJ1-1; no clear D. Trimming stripped 3 bases from V and 7 bases from J, with 13 bases between. The CDR3 runs 13 residues. Germline CDR1 and CDR2: SGHNT and YYREEE (reference sequence). Here the CDR3 reads CASSWSPEVEAFF. CDR3 nucleotide sequence: TGTGCCAGCAGCTGGTCTCCTGAGGTTGAAGCTTTCTTT.

This chain connects TRBV27 to TRBJ2-7; tentative D call: TRBD1 (5 bases). CDR1 and CDR2 from the germline V gene are MNHEY and SMNVEV (reference sequence). V was clipped by 5 bases and J by 0 bases, with 14 bases between them. CDR3 length: 15 amino acids. The CDR3 DNA reads TGTGCCAGCAGTCCAGGACAAAGGAGCTCCTACGAGCAGTACTTC. It codes for CASSPGQRSSYEQYF.

Only a few counts were recorded for this clone. The chain has TRBV7-9 and TRBJ1-4; D not certain. Germline CDR1 is SEHNR and CDR2 is FQNEAQ (reference sequence). The CDR3 sequence is 15 residues long. V was shortened by 1 base and J by 8 bases, with 14 bases between the two germline ends. The CDR3 bases are TGTGCCAGCAGCTTAGTCGGGGTGTGGCGCGAAAAACTGTTTTTT. Protein product: CASSLVGVWREKLFF.

This rearrangement joins TRBV7-6 to TRBJ2-7, with D possibly TRBD2 on 6 matching bases. Trimming pared 5 bases from V and 3 bases from J, leaving 11 bases between. This CDR3 is built from 13 residues. Germline V CDR1 and CDR2: SGHVS, FNYEAQ. For the CDR3, the DNA is TGTGCCAGCAGCGCGGGACCTAACTACGAGCAGTACTTC. Translation gives CASSAGPNYEQYF.

The V gene is TRBV7-8, the J gene TRBJ1-1; D call uncertain. Germline V gene lookup returns CDR1 SGHVS and CDR2 FQNEAQ. With 5 bases removed from V and 5 bases from J, the gap between germline ends came to 24 bases. CDR3 length: 17 residues. CDR3 residues: CASSPPGGKAKNTEAFF. The CDR3, as DNA: TGTGCCAGCAGCCCACCCGGAGGGAAAGCGAAGAATACTGAAGCTTTCTTT.

This sequence joins TRBV2 and TRBJ2-1, with 8 bases aligning to TRBD2. The V gene end was trimmed by 1 base and the J gene end by 5 bases; junction bases not matched to a gene: 4. This CDR3 has 15 amino acids. Germline CDR1 and CDR2: SNHLY and FYNNEI. This CDR3 is CASSEEAGGNNEQFF. Here the CDR3 DNA reads TGTGCCAGCAGTGAAGAGGCGGGAGGAAACAATGAGCAGTTCTTC. Using reference TRBV2 and TRBJ2-1 for the parts outside the CDR3, the full variable domain is EPEVTQTPSHQVTQMGQEVILRCVPISNHLYFYWYRQILGQKVEFLVSFYNNEISEKSEIFDDQFSVERPDGSNFTLKIRSTKLEDSAMYFCASSEEAGGNNEQFFGPGTRLTVL.